One sample yielded the 32 T cell receptor beta chains listed below, sequenced in a study of cytomegalovirus exposure and HLA in healthy donors. Sequenced by immunoSEQ multiplex PCR; TCRdb stores in-frame clones only, minus some. Here the sample spans roughly 130,000 clones, roughly four fifths being singletons. The sequencing input was PBMCs. Receptors originate from a young woman in good health and CMV-seronegative.

The CDR3 is CATSGNRGQTQYF. As DNA, the CDR3 is TGTGCCACCTCCGGGAACAGGGGGCAGACCCAGTACTTC. V usage is TRBV28 and J usage is TRBJ2-5; 9 bases match TRBD1. There are 13 residues in the CDR3. The germline V gene has CDR1 MDHEN and CDR2 SYDVKM. With V trimmed by 10 bases and J by 6 bases, 9 bases remained unmatched.

The chain has TRBV11-1 and TRBJ2-7, with a possible D match to TRBD1 (5 bases). CDR3 size: 13 residues. The V and J ends lost 6 bases and 5 bases respectively, with 14 bases between them. CDR1 SGHAT and CDR2 FQDESV come from the germline V gene (reference sequence). The CDR3 nucleotides are TGTGCCAGCAGGGGGCCAGACTGGGACGAGCAGTACTTC. Protein sequence: CASRGPDWDEQYF.

The chain is built from TRBV7-6 and TRBJ1-2, with TRBD1 matching over 8 bases. This CDR3 is 16 amino acids long. With 5 bases clipped from V and 4 bases from J, the junction kept 12 bases outside the gene matches. Germline lookup yields CDR1 SGHVS and CDR2 FNYEAQ. The CDR3 bases are TGTGCCAGCAGCCGAGCCCCGGACAGGGAAATCTATGGCTACACCTTC. It yields the protein CASSRAPDREIYGYTF.

This chain links TRBV18 with TRBJ1-5, with D perhaps matching TRBD1 (5 bases). This CDR3 has 14 residues. Germline V gene data show CDR1 as KGHSH and CDR2 as LQKENI. Between the trimmed V and J ends, which lost 3 bases and 8 bases, there was a span of 14 bases. CDR3 residues: CASSPGQGQEPQHF. The CDR3 DNA reads TGTGCCAGCTCACCCGGACAAGGTCAGGAGCCCCAGCATTTT.

V gene TRBV7-2 combines with J gene TRBJ1-5, with D perhaps TRBD1 (6 bases). The germline V and J ends were trimmed by 1 base and 2 bases, with 9 bases remaining between them. The CDR3 consists of 15 residues. The V gene's germline CDR1 is SGHTA and CDR2 FQGNSA. The DNA of the CDR3 is TGTGCCAGCAGCTTAGGGCAGGGGCGCAATCAGCCCCAGCATTTT. It translates to CASSLGQGRNQPQHF.

J is TRBJ1-1 and V is TRBV5-5; a weak D match, TRBD1 (6 bases). In germline, CDR1 is SGHKS, CDR2 YYEKEE (reference sequence). The V end lost 4 bases, the J end lost 6 bases, and 16 bases lay between the germline ends. This CDR3 contains 14 residues. The CDR3 region is CASSPDSFFPEAFF. DNA for the CDR3: TGTGCCAGCAGCCCGGACAGTTTCTTCCCTGAAGCTTTCTTT.

The chain employs TRBV27 and TRBJ2-1; 10 bases fit TRBD1. Germline trimming cut 5 bases from V and 7 bases from J; bases unmatched to any gene: 5. There are 14 residues in the CDR3. Germline loops: CDR1 MNHEY, CDR2 SMNVEV (reference sequence). The CDR3 spells CASSVTGGLNEQFF. CDR3 bases: TGTGCCAGCAGTGTGACAGGGGGCCTGAATGAGCAGTTCTTC.

As DNA, the CDR3 is TGCGCCAGCAGCGTCTCACAGGGAGTTGGATACGAGCAGTACTTC. Its protein product is CASSVSQGVGYEQYF. V is TRBV5-1 and J is TRBJ2-7; a weak D match, TRBD1 (6 bases). CDR1 and CDR2 (germline): SGHRS, YFSETQ. This CDR3 region has 15 residues. The germline V and J ends were trimmed by 4 bases and 4 bases, with 18 bases remaining between them.

CDR3 DNA: TGCGCCAGCAGCTTGATTACAGGGTCGGAAACTGAAGCTTTCTTT. Its translation is CASSLITGSETEAFF. The V call is TRBV5-1, the J call TRBJ1-1, with D maybe TRBD1 (6 bases). CDR1 is SGHRS, CDR2 YFSETQ, per germline. The CDR3 is made up of 15 amino acids. V shed 1 base and J shed 5 bases, with 15 bases lying between them.

The rearrangement uses TRBV7-9 and TRBJ2-3; the D gene is possibly TRBD2 (7 bases). Trimming stripped 0 bases from V and 5 bases from J, with 12 bases between. CDR3 size: 15 residues. The germline CDR1 and CDR2 sequences are SEHNR and FQNEAQ (reference sequence). CDR3 nucleotides: TGTGCCAGCAGCTTAGCGGGGGGGCGCGGAGATACGCAGTATTTT. Its protein is CASSLAGGRGDTQYF.

The J gene is TRBJ1-6, the V gene TRBV28; D not certain. The germline V gene encodes CDR1 MDHEN and CDR2 SYDVKM. CDR3 length: 12 amino acids. V was clipped by 10 bases and J by 6 bases, with 10 bases between them. The DNA of the CDR3 is TGTGCCACTTTGGCATCTAATTCACCCCTCCACTTT. Protein sequence: CATLASNSPLHF.

The chain joins TRBV4-1 to TRBJ2-1; tentative D call: TRBD1 (6 bases). Trimming stripped 1 base from V and 5 bases from J, with 9 bases between. The CDR3 covers 14 residues. CDR1 and CDR2 from the germline V gene are MGHRA and YSYEKL. This CDR3 is CASSQVDRNNEQFF. CDR3 DNA sequence: TGCGCCAGCAGCCAAGTGGACAGAAACAATGAGCAGTTCTTC.

The chain joins TRBV4-2 to TRBJ1-2; TRBD1 matches at 7 bases. CDR3 length equals 18 residues. The germline gives CDR1 LGHNA, CDR2 YNFKEQ. With V trimmed by 4 bases and J by 2 bases, 16 bases remained unmatched. CDR3 sequence reads: CASSPIGRQGDRNYGYTF. Written as DNA, the CDR3 is TGTGCCAGCAGCCCCATAGGGCGGCAGGGGGATCGGAACTATGGCTACACCTTC.

This clone was seen only a few times. The chain uses TRBV15 and TRBJ1-4; D not certain. Germline loops: CDR1 LNHNV, CDR2 YYDKDF (reference sequence). Trimming shortened V by 1 base and J by 4 bases, and 7 bases separated the two germline ends. The CDR3 sequence is 14 residues long. DNA of the CDR3: TGTGCCACCAGCAGAGCCGGAGTTAATGAAAAACTGTTTTTT. Amino acids: CATSRAGVNEKLFF.

The chain joins TRBV7-2 to TRBJ2-4, with 13 nucleotides matching TRBD2. CDR3 size: 15 residues. Germline V gene sequence: CDR1 SGHTA, CDR2 FQGNSA. J was trimmed by 7 bases and V by 5 bases; bases with no gene match: 5. CDR3 region: CASSTSGGAANIQYF. Written as DNA, the CDR3 is TGTGCCAGCAGCACTAGCGGGGGGGCCGCGAACATTCAGTACTTC.

The chain uses TRBV2 and TRBJ2-6; 7 bases are shared with TRBD1. J lost 12 bases, V lost 1 base, and 6 bases had no gene match. CDR1 is SNHLY and CDR2 is FYNNEI in the germline V gene. The CDR3 has 14 amino acids. CDR3 nucleotide sequence: TGTGCCAGCAGTGAAGAGGGGGCATCTCGCGTCCTGACTTTC. It translates to CASSEEGASRVLTF.

The rearrangement joins TRBV7-2 to TRBJ1-2; D uncertain. The length of the CDR3 is 16 residues. Germline-derived CDR1 and CDR2 are SGHTA and FQGNSA. V shed 6 bases and J shed 4 bases, with 21 bases lying between them. DNA for the CDR3: TGTGCCAGCAGTTCAGATAGAGGCGTTACCTTCTATGGCTACACCTTC. Translation gives CASSSDRGVTFYGYTF.

The chain is built from TRBV21-1 and TRBJ1-2; the table's TRBD1 call for D was not verified on the DNA. TRBV21-1 is an annotated pseudogene. The CDR3 totals 14 residues. The CDR3 reads CASSKQQGAGGYTF. The CDR3 bases are TGTGCCAGCAGCAAACAACAGGGGGCAGGGGGCTACACCTTC.

This sequence joins TRBV5-1 and TRBJ2-5; a weak D match, TRBD1 (5 bases). The CDR3 consists of 17 residues. CDR1 is SGHRS and CDR2 is YFSETQ in the germline V gene. V was clipped by 4 bases and J by 5 bases, with 24 bases between them. CDR3 residues: CASSQGIAQVAEETQYF. In DNA form, the CDR3 reads TGCGCCAGCAGCCAGGGAATAGCACAGGTTGCGGAGGAGACCCAGTACTTC.

This sequence joins TRBV7-9 and TRBJ2-7; no clear D. Germline V gene lookup returns CDR1 SEHNR and CDR2 FQNEAQ (reference sequence). Trimming cost V 5 bases and J 2 bases, with 13 bases left between them. CDR3 length: 14 residues. The DNA for the CDR3 is TGTGCCAGCAGCAACGGGTTAGGCCCCTACGAGCAGTACTTC. This translates into CASSNGLGPYEQYF. Filled out from reference TRBV7-9 and TRBJ2-7, the complete variable domain reads DTGVSQNPRHKITKRGQNVTFRCDPISEHNRLYWYRQTLGQGPEFLTYFQNEAQLEKSRLLSDRFSAERPKGSFSTLEIQRTEQGDSAMYLCASSNGLGPYEQYFGPGTRLTVT.

This chain joins TRBV4-1 and TRBJ2-7; 9 bases line up with TRBD1. The germline V gene encodes CDR1 MGHRA and CDR2 YSYEKL. V dropped 1 base and J dropped 4; count of bases not matched to a gene: 5. The CDR3 length is 15 residues. As DNA, the CDR3 is TGCGCCAGCAGCCAAGCACAGGGGGCGAGTTACGAGCAGTACTTC. Its translation: CASSQAQGASYEQYF.

The V gene is TRBV7-2, the J gene TRBJ2-7; TRBD2 agrees at 7 bases. The CDR3 spans 13 residues. Germline V gives CDR1 SGHTA, CDR2 FQGNSA. V dropped 5 bases and J dropped 13; count of bases not matched to a gene: 14. Here the CDR3 DNA reads TGTGCCAGCAGCCCAAGGGAGGCGGGGGAGGTATACTTC. It codes for CASSPREAGEVYF.

The rearrangement joins TRBV5-5 to TRBJ1-1, with D tentatively TRBD1 (5 bases). The CDR3 spans 12 residues. Trimming stripped 2 bases from V and 3 bases from J, with 5 bases between. The germline gives CDR1 SGHKS, CDR2 YYEKEE (reference sequence). The CDR3 nucleotides are TGTGCCAGCAGCTTCAGGGACACTGAAGCTTTCTTT. Protein product: CASSFRDTEAFF. Full variable domain (missing parts from reference TRBV5-5 and TRBJ1-1): DAGVTQSPTHLIKTRGQQVTLRCSPISGHKSVSWYQQVLGQGPQFIFQYYEKEERGRGNFPDRFSARQFPNYSSELNVNALLLGDSALYLCASSFRDTEAFFGQGTRLTVV.

The gene calls are TRBV15 and TRBJ1-1; 7 bases match TRBD1. The V gene end was trimmed by 2 bases and the J gene end by 8 bases; junction bases not matched to a gene: 8. Germline assignment: CDR1 LNHNV and CDR2 YYDKDF (reference sequence). The CDR3 totals 14 residues. CDR3 sequence (DNA): TGTGCCACCAGCAGAAGCCGGGACAGACGAGAAGCTTTCTTT. It codes for CATSRSRDRREAFF.

The rearrangement links TRBV2 to TRBJ2-5; D gene ambiguous. Germline CDR1 reads SNHLY; CDR2 reads FYNNEI. The V gene lost 4 bases and the J gene lost 3 bases, with 6 bases spanning the gap. The CDR3 covers 12 residues. The CDR3 protein is CASSASKETQYF. Written as DNA, the CDR3 is TGTGCCAGCAGTGCTAGTAAAGAGACCCAGTACTTC.

The genes are TRBV27 and TRBJ1-2, with 7 bases identical to TRBD1. The CDR3 is 14 residues long. Trimming cost V 6 bases and J 7 bases; bases outside gene matches: 11. Germline V gene sequence: CDR1 MNHEY, CDR2 SMNVEV (reference sequence). CDR3 DNA: TGTGCCAGCAGCAATCCGGGACAGAGGGCTGGCTACACCTTC. Protein: CASSNPGQRAGYTF.

Remarks on this clone: Other DNA sequences within the sample encode an identical CDR3. The J gene is TRBJ1-2, the V gene TRBV5-1; D not resolved. Trimming stripped 4 bases from V and 1 base from J, with 11 bases between. Per the germline V gene, CDR1 is SGHRS and CDR2 is YFSETQ. This CDR3 comprises 14 residues. The CDR3 DNA follows: TGCGCCAGCAGCCTGGACGGTTTTAACTATGGCTACACCTTC. It encodes CASSLDGFNYGYTF.

The chain joins TRBV5-4 to TRBJ2-5, with 11 bases identical to TRBD1. Germline CDR1 is SGHNT and CDR2 is YYREEE (reference sequence). V gave up 4 bases and J gave up 4 bases; unmatched junction bases: 9. This CDR3 region has 16 residues. CDR3 residues: CASSPSRDRGIETQYF. The DNA of the CDR3 is TGTGCCAGCAGCCCGTCCCGGGACAGGGGGATAGAGACCCAGTACTTC.

The chain recombines TRBV2 with TRBJ2-2; the D gene is possibly TRBD1 (5 bases). The CDR3 consists of 16 residues. The germline V and J ends were trimmed by 6 bases and 2 bases, with 16 bases remaining between them. CDR1 is SNHLY and CDR2 is FYNNEI in the germline V gene. Here the CDR3 DNA reads TGTGCCAGCAGCGCACAGGTCTCGGTAAACACCGGGGAGCTGTTTTTT. It yields the protein CASSAQVSVNTGELFF.

CDR3 in amino acids: CSVERDRVYYGYTF. The DNA for the CDR3 is TGCAGCGTTGAGAGGGACAGGGTTTACTATGGCTACACCTTC. V is TRBV29-1 and J is TRBJ1-2; TRBD1 matches at 9 bases. V shed 3 bases and J 3 bases; nucleotides not matched to a gene: 5. This CDR3 is 14 amino acids long. Germline CDR1 SQVTM, CDR2 ANQGSEA.

V is TRBV5-6 and J is TRBJ2-7, with D perhaps TRBD1 (6 bases). In germline, CDR1 is SGHDT, CDR2 YYEEEE. V lost 7 bases and J 4 bases, leaving 18 bases between the germline ends. The CDR3 consists of 14 residues. The DNA for the CDR3 is TGTGCCAGCCTGCGGGTAGGGGGAGTTTACGAGCAGTACTTC. Encoded protein: CASLRVGGVYEQYF.

This sequence joins TRBV5-6 and TRBJ2-2, with TRBD2 identical over 14 bases. V lost 4 bases, J lost 4 bases, and 3 bases stayed unmatched. The CDR3 covers 16 residues. Germline CDR1 SGHDT, CDR2 YYEEEE. The CDR3 is CASSPGLAGVTGELFF. As DNA, the CDR3 is TGTGCCAGCAGCCCGGGACTAGCGGGGGTCACCGGGGAGCTGTTTTTT.